This TCR beta chain appears in the sequencing data of a study of T cell responses to AZD1222 COVID-19 vaccine. Study in general: The analysis combined second doses at about 4 or about 12 weeks.

Study-level results: Repertoire sampling was restricted to post-peak T cell response timepoints. Females outnumbered males among donors, who were mostly white British; clonal diversity was possibly underestimated.

TCRdb's copy holds only in-frame clones and misses some; the assay was immunoSEQ multiplex PCR. The table lists roughly 120,000 clones, roughly nine tenths of them singletons, with less than 6.5% in the top ten. CDR3 length equals 13 residues. Trimming removed 7 bases from V and 6 bases from J, with 12 bases in between. Germline V gene sequence: CDR1 LNHDA, CDR2 SQIVND (reference sequence). Concerning this clone itself: Its antigen is undetermined.

The sample in question was peripheral blood, obtained on day 0 of AZD1222 vaccination. The origin of this receptor is an adult in good health. This sequence joins TRBV19 and TRBJ1-4, with TRBD1 as a possible D gene (5 bases). This CDR3 reads CASNRNIDEKLFF. The CDR3 DNA sequence: TGTGCCAGTAACAGGAATATTGATGAAAAACTGTTTTTT.